This is a list of T cell receptor beta chains from one sample in a study of cytomegalovirus exposure and HLA in healthy donors. The assay was immunoSEQ multiplex PCR, and TCRdb's table has in-frame clones only and misses some. The sample lists 120,000 or so clones; roughly 66% were seen once. The sample was PBMCs. The source of these receptors is a man aged 18 to 30 in good health and CMV-seronegative. Both conserved end residues are part of each CDR3. The D gene is left open where the match is weak. Some rows have no size entry. The others give once, few or many, or a class for an expanded clone.

clone_size j_call d_call v_call cdr3_aa cdr3_nt
- TRBJ1-5 TRBD1 TRBV6-5 CASTSGGGQPQHF TGTGCCAGCACCTCAGGGGGCGGGCAGCCCCAGCATTTT
- TRBJ1-1 - TRBV4-2 CASSKTAGVENTEAFF TGTGCCAGCAGCAAAACAGCCGGGGTAGAGAACACTGAAGCTTTCTTT
- TRBJ2-3 TRBD2 TRBV19 CASSGGATDTQYF TGTGCCAGTAGCGGGGGGGCCACAGATACGCAGTATTTT
- TRBJ2-5 - TRBV4-1 CASSLGAARETQYF TGCGCCAGCAGCCTCGGAGCAGCCCGGGAGACCCAGTACTTC
few TRBJ2-6 TRBD2 TRBV4-1 CASSQLGTSGRGDSGANVLTF TGCGCCAGCAGCCAACTTGGGACTAGCGGGAGGGGGGACTCTGGGGCCAACGTCCTGACTTTC
- TRBJ1-6 - TRBV5-4 CASSFAGNNSPLHF TGTGCCAGCAGCTTTGCAGGGAATAATTCACCCCTCCACTTT
few TRBJ1-5 - TRBV6-1 CASSPTGTHDQPQHF TGTGCCAGCAGTCCTACCGGGACACACGATCAGCCCCAGCATTTT
- TRBJ2-3 - TRBV6-5 CASTHAGGNTDTQYF TGTGCCAGCACCCACGCTGGCGGGAACACAGATACGCAGTATTTT
- TRBJ1-4 - TRBV27 CASSQGSEKLFF TGTGCCAGCAGTCAGGGGTCTGAAAAACTGTTTTTT
few TRBJ1-2 TRBD1 TRBV4-2 CASSEMGQGIGYTF TGTGCCAGCAGCGAAATGGGACAGGGGATTGGCTACACCTTC
once TRBJ1-4 - TRBV7-8 CASSSPVPGGLFF TGTGCCAGCAGCTCCCCGGTTCCGGGAGGTCTGTTTTTT
- TRBJ2-1 TRBD1 TRBV4-1 CASSQEGGTGPYNEQFF TGCGCCAGCAGCCAAGAGGGCGGGACAGGCCCCTACAATGAGCAGTTCTTC
few TRBJ2-1 TRBD2 TRBV28 CASSFTSDRFF TGTGCCAGCAGCTTTACTAGCGACAGGTTCTTC
- TRBJ1-5 - TRBV6-1 CASSPSRGLNQPQHF TGTGCCAGCAGTCCCTCCAGGGGCCTCAATCAGCCCCAGCATTTT
- TRBJ2-5 - TRBV5-4 CASSLELIQETQYF TGTGCCAGCAGCTTGGAGCTTATTCAAGAGACCCAGTACTTC
few TRBJ2-7 - TRBV5-6 CASSLGGGGGQQYF TGTGCCAGCAGCTTGGGGGGTGGGGGCGGCCAGCAGTACTTC
- TRBJ2-2 - TRBV7-8 CASSFRPNTGELFF TGTGCCAGCAGCTTTCGTCCGAACACCGGGGAGCTGTTTTTT
- TRBJ1-1 TRBD1 TRBV6-6 CASSGQGADTEAFF TGTGCCAGCAGTGGACAGGGGGCGGACACTGAAGCTTTCTTT
- TRBJ2-4 TRBD1 TRBV28 CASRGDRPNIQYF TGTGCCAGCAGGGGGGACAGACCAAACATTCAGTACTTT
few TRBJ1-3 - TRBV5-6 CASSLSVSAGNTIYF TGTGCCAGCAGCTTGAGCGTCTCCGCCGGAAACACCATATATTTT
- TRBJ2-3 TRBD2 TRBV11-3 CASSPRGARHDTQYF TGTGCCAGCAGCCCGCGGGGGGCCCGGCATGATACGCAGTATTTT
- TRBJ2-7 - TRBV27 CASRNTPYEQYF TGTGCCAGCCGTAACACCCCCTACGAGCAGTACTTC
- TRBJ1-3 TRBD1 TRBV18 CASSPGQVYSGNTIYF TGTGCCAGCTCACCGGGACAGGTCTACTCTGGAAACACCATATATTTT
- TRBJ1-6 - TRBV27 CASSLSGFSNSPLHF TGTGCCAGCAGTTTATCCGGGTTTAGTAATTCACCCCTCCACTTT
- TRBJ2-7 - TRBV28 CASSFGTQKQYF TGTGCCAGCAGTTTCGGGACTCAGAAGCAGTACTTC
- TRBJ2-5 TRBD1 TRBV7-7 CASSFDRGQGQTQYF TGTGCCAGCAGCTTTGACCGGGGACAGGGTCAGACCCAGTACTTC
- TRBJ2-7 - TRBV19 CATAVGSYEQYF TGTGCCACAGCGGTGGGGTCCTACGAGCAGTACTTC
- TRBJ2-5 TRBD2 TRBV30 CAASGGGRETQYF TGTGCGGCTAGCGGGGGGGGAAGGGAGACCCAGTACTTC
- TRBJ1-2 - TRBV4-1 CASSQVLFQPVANYGYTF TGCGCCAGCAGCCAAGTTCTCTTCCAACCCGTAGCTAACTATGGCTACACCTTC
- TRBJ1-4 - TRBV15 CATSRDGGRNPLTNEKLFF TGTGCCACCAGCAGAGATGGGGGCAGGAACCCTCTAACTAATGAAAAACTGTTTTTT
- TRBJ2-3 TRBD2 TRBV29-1 CSVETASGVTQYF TGCAGCGTTGAAACCGCTAGCGGGGTAACGCAGTATTTT
- TRBJ2-1 - TRBV19 CASSITQAPYNEQFF TGTGCCAGTAGTATAACTCAGGCCCCCTACAATGAGCAGTTCTTC
- TRBJ2-7 - TRBV29-1 CSAVPIGGSYEQYF TGCAGCGCCGTGCCCATCGGGGGCTCCTACGAGCAGTACTTC
- TRBJ2-7 - TRBV7-2 CASSAGHPYEQYF TGTGCCAGCAGCGCCGGACACCCCTACGAGCAGTACTTC
once TRBJ1-4 - TRBV6-4 CASTTGTEKLFF TGTGCCAGTACTACAGGGACGGAAAAACTGTTTTTT
- TRBJ1-2 - TRBV5-1 CASSPEVNRYGYTF TGCGCCAGCAGTCCTGAGGTAAATCGCTATGGCTACACCTTC
- TRBJ2-7 TRBD2 TRBV5-1 CASMSGRAHEQYF TGCGCCAGCATGAGCGGGAGGGCCCACGAGCAGTACTTC
- TRBJ1-1 TRBD1 TRBV30 CAWSFTRTGVITEAFF TGTGCCTGGAGCTTTACCCGGACAGGGGTAATCACTGAAGCTTTCTTT
- TRBJ1-1 TRBD1 TRBV10-3 CAISISDRAGPEAFF TGTGCCATCAGCATTTCAGACAGGGCAGGGCCTGAAGCTTTCTTT
- TRBJ1-2 - TRBV7-6 CASSLEVRGTGSNYGYTF TGTGCCAGCAGCTTAGAGGTTAGGGGTACAGGATCTAACTATGGCTACACCTTC
once TRBJ2-1 - TRBV28 CASREGKQFF TGTGCCAGCCGTGAGGGAAAGCAGTTCTTC
- TRBJ2-7 TRBD2 TRBV7-6 CASSPGLGEFYEQYF TGTGCCAGCAGCCCCGGACTAGGGGAGTTCTACGAGCAGTACTTC
- TRBJ2-7 TRBD2 TRBV4-2 CASSQDLAGGYEQYF TGTGCCAGCAGCCAAGATCTAGCGGGGGGTTACGAGCAGTACTTC
- TRBJ2-3 - TRBV4-3 CASSREGVDTQYF TGCGCCAGCAGCCGGGAAGGGGTAGATACGCAGTATTTT
- TRBJ2-1 - TRBV27 CASWTGVEQFF TGTGCCAGCTGGACGGGAGTCGAGCAGTTCTTC
- TRBJ1-1 - TRBV5-4 CASSSLTGRAGTEAFF TGTGCCAGCAGCTCCTTGACGGGCAGGGCGGGGACTGAAGCTTTCTTT
- TRBJ2-7 TRBD2 TRBV2 CASSGLAGFSYEQYF TGTGCCAGCAGCGGACTAGCGGGGTTCTCCTACGAGCAGTACTTC
- TRBJ2-5 TRBD1 TRBV6-1 CASVLDRGLQETQYF TGTGCCAGCGTTCTGGACAGGGGGCTGCAAGAGACCCAGTACTTC